These 9 T cell receptor beta chains were sequenced from one sample in a study of cytomegalovirus exposure and HLA in healthy donors. 60 Vbeta and 13 Jbeta primers were used in PCR. Libraries were prepared by immunoSEQ multiplex PCR; TCRdb keeps only in-frame clonotypes and omits some of them. The sample holds under 150,000 clones; 80% to 85% are singletons and the top ten take roughly 1.2%. The sequenced material came from PBMCs. The receptor source for this set is a boy younger than 18 in good health and CMV-seronegative.

V is TRBV7-9 and J is TRBJ2-1; D might be TRBD2 (6 bases). Germline V gives CDR1 SEHNR, CDR2 FQNEAQ (reference sequence). Trimming removed 5 bases at V and 4 bases at J, with 18 bases between. This CDR3 is built from 16 residues. The CDR3 loop reads CASSPRSWGDYNEQFF. CDR3 DNA sequence: TGTGCCAGCAGCCCACGGTCGTGGGGGGATTACAATGAGCAGTTCTTC.

This chain uses TRBV6-6 with TRBJ2-2; 8 positions match TRBD1. The CDR3 runs 15 residues. With V trimmed by 6 bases and J by 1 base, 4 bases remained unmatched. Germline V gene data show CDR1 as MNHNY and CDR2 as SVGAGI (reference sequence). CDR3 amino acids: CASRETGVNTGELFF. Written as DNA, the CDR3 is TGTGCCAGCAGAGAGACAGGGGTGAACACCGGGGAGCTGTTTTTT.

The J gene is TRBJ2-7, the V gene TRBV7-3; possibly TRBD1 for D (5 bases). Germline V gene lookup returns CDR1 SGHTA and CDR2 FQGTGA. This CDR3 is 14 amino acids long. V dropped 2 bases and J dropped 1 base, with 9 bases sitting between them. The CDR3 region is CASSLGSGSYEQYF. The CDR3 coding sequence is TGTGCCAGCAGCTTAGGATCAGGGTCCTACGAGCAGTACTTC.

The rearrangement uses TRBV5-4 and TRBJ2-7, with 8 bases matching TRBD2. The CDR3 is made up of 16 amino acids. V lost 3 bases, J lost 5 bases, and 13 bases stayed unmatched. Per germline, CDR1 SGHNT and CDR2 YYREEE (reference sequence). This CDR3 is CASSSGGTPALDEQYF. For the CDR3, the DNA is TGTGCCAGCAGCTCGGGAGGGACTCCCGCACTTGACGAGCAGTACTTC.

The sample holds one count of this clone. The genes are TRBV19 and TRBJ2-7, with D possibly matching TRBD2 (5 bases). Germline CDR1 is LNHDA and CDR2 is SQIVND (reference sequence). With 2 bases removed from V and 2 bases from J, the gap between germline ends came to 10 bases. The CDR3 is 14 amino acids. This chain's CDR3 is CASSITGVAYEQYF. CDR3 nucleotides: TGTGCCAGTAGTATAACCGGGGTTGCCTACGAGCAGTACTTC. The full variable domain, with the rest looked up from reference TRBV19 and TRBJ2-7, is DGGITQSPKYLFRKEGQNVTLSCEQNLNHDAMYWYRQDPGQGLRLIYYSQIVNDFQKGDIAEGYSVSREKKESFPLTVTSAQKNPTAFYLCASSITGVAYEQYFGPGTRLTVT.

The chain uses TRBV7-2 and TRBJ2-5; perhaps TRBD1 as D (6 bases). V dropped 5 bases and J dropped 5 bases, with 15 bases sitting between them. This CDR3 contains 14 residues. CDR1 is SGHTA, CDR2 FQGNSA, per germline. The CDR3 reads CASSPTGQRETQYF. Written as DNA, the CDR3 is TGTGCCAGCAGCCCTACAGGGCAACGGGAGACCCAGTACTTC.

The gene calls are TRBV7-9 and TRBJ1-1, with D hard to call. Trimming cost V 5 bases and J 5 bases, with 9 bases left between them. This CDR3 comprises 12 residues. Germline V lookup: CDR1 SEHNR, CDR2 FQNEAQ (reference sequence). The CDR3 DNA sequence: TGTGCCAGCAGCAGCTGGGAGACTGAAGCTTTCTTT. Translation: CASSSWETEAFF.

As DNA, the CDR3 is TGTGCCAGTAGTATGATGGGCGGGAGTCCCGGGGAGCTGTTTTTT. Amino acid sequence: CASSMMGGSPGELFF. J is TRBJ2-2 and V is TRBV19, with TRBD2 matching over 7 bases. J gave up 6 bases and V 3 bases, and 7 bases lay outside the gene matches. The length of the CDR3 is 15 residues. Germline assignment: CDR1 LNHDA and CDR2 SQIVND (reference sequence).

Notes on this clone: A read error may produce the germline difference seen at one junction end. This chain joins TRBV27 and TRBJ2-7, with TRBD1 as a possible D gene (5 bases). Germline assignment: CDR1 MNHEY and CDR2 SMNVEV (reference sequence). The CDR3 extends over 15 amino acids. CDR3: CASSISLDTSYEQYF. Written as DNA, the CDR3 is TGTGCCAGCAGTATATCCTTGGACACCTCCTACGAGCAGTACTTC.